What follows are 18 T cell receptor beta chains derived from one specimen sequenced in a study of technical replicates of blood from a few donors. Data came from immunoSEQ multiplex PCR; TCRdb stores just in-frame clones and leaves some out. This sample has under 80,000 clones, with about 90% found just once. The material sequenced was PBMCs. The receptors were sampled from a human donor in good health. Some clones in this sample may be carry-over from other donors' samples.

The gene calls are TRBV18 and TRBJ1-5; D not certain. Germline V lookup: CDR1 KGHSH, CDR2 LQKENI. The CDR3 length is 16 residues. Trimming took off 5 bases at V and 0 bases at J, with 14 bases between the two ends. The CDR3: CASSDATGNSNQPQHF. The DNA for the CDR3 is TGTGCCAGCTCAGATGCGACGGGGAATAGCAATCAGCCCCAGCATTTT.

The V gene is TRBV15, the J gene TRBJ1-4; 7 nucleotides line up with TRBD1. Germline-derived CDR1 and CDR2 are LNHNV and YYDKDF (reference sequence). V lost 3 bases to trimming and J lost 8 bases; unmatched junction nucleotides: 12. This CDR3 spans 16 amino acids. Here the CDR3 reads CATSSDLQGRREKLFF. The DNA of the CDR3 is TGTGCCACCAGCAGTGACCTACAGGGGCGAAGGGAAAAACTGTTTTTT.

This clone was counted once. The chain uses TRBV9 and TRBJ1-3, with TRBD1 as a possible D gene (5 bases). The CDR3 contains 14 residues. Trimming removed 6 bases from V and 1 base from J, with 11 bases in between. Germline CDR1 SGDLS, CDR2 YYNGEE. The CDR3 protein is CASTPGGSGNTIYF. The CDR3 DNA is TGTGCCAGCACCCCGGGGGGATCTGGAAACACCATATATTTT.

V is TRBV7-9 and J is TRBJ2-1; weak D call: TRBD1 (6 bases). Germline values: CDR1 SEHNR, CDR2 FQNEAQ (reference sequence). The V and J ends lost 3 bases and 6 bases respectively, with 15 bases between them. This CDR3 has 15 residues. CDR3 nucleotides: TGTGCCAGCAGCTTCTTACCCCCCAGGGGCAATGAGCAGTTCTTC. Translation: CASSFLPPRGNEQFF.

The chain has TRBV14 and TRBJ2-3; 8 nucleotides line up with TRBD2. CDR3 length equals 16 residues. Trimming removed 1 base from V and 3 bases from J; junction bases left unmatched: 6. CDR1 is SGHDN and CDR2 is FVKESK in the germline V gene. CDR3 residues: CASSQGSGGPTDTQYF. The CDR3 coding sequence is TGTGCCAGCAGCCAAGGTTCGGGAGGGCCGACAGATACGCAGTATTTT.

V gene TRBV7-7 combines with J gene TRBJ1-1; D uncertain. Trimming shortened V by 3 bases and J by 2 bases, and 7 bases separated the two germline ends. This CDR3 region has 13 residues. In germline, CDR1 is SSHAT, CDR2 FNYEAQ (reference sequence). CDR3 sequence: CASSFRENTEAFF. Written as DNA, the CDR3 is TGTGCCAGCAGCTTTAGAGAAAACACTGAAGCTTTCTTT.

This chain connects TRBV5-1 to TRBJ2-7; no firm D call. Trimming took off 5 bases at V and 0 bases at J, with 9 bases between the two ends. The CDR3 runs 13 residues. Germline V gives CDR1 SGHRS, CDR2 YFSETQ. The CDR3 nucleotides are TGCGCCAGCAGGCCTGAGAGCTCCTACGAGCAGTACTTC. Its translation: CASRPESSYEQYF.

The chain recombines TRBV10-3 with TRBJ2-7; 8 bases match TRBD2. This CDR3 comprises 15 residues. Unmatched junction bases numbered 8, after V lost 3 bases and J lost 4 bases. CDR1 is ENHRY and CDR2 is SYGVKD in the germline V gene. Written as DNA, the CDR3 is TGTGCCATCAGTGAATCTCGAGGCGGGGGGTACGAGCAGTACTTC. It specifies CAISESRGGGYEQYF.

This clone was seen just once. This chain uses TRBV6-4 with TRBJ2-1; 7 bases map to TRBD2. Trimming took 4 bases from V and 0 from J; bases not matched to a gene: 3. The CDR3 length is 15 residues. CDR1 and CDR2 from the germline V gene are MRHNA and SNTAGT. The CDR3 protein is CASSVLAGSYNEQFF. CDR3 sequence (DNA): TGTGCCAGCAGTGTTTTAGCGGGCTCCTACAATGAGCAGTTCTTC.

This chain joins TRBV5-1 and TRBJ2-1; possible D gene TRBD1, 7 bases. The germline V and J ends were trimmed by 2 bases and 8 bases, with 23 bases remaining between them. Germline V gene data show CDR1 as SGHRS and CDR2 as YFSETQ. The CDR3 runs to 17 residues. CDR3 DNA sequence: TGCGCCAGCAGCTTAGTCAGTAGGGCAGGGGGAGGCGATGAGCAGTTCTTC. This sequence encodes CASSLVSRAGGGDEQFF.

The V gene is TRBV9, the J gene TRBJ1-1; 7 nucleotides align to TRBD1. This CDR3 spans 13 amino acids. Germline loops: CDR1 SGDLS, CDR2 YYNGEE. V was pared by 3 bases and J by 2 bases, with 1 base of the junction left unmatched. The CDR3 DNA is TGTGCCAGCAGCGGGGACAGTAACACTGAAGCTTTCTTT. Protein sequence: CASSGDSNTEAFF.

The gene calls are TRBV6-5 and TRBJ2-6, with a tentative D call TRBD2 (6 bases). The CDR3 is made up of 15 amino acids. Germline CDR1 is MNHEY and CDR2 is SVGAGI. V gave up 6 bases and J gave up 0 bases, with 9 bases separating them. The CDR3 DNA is TGTGCCAGCAGGGGCGGGGCCTCTGGGGCCAACGTCCTGACTTTC. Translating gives CASRGGASGANVLTF.

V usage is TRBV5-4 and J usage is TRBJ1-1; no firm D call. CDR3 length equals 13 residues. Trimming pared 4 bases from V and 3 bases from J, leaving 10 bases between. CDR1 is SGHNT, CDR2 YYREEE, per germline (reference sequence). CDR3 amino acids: CASSAEPYTEAFF. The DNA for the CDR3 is TGTGCCAGCAGCGCCGAGCCTTACACTGAAGCTTTCTTT.

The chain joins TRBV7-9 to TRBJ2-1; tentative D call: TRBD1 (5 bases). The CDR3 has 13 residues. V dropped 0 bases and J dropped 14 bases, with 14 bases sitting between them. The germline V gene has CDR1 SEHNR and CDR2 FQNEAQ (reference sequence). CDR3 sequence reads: CASSLASRGEEFF. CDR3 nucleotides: TGTGCCAGCAGCTTAGCGTCAAGGGGCGAGGAGTTCTTC.

In DNA, the CDR3 is TGTGCCAGCAGGAAAGGGACAGGGGGGATCACTGAAGCTTTCTTT. This gives the protein CASRKGTGGITEAFF. The genes are TRBV27 and TRBJ1-1, with 11 bases that match TRBD1. Germline V CDR1 and CDR2: MNHEY, SMNVEV (reference sequence). This CDR3 is built from 15 residues. V lost 6 bases and J lost 4; bases outside the gene matches: 7.

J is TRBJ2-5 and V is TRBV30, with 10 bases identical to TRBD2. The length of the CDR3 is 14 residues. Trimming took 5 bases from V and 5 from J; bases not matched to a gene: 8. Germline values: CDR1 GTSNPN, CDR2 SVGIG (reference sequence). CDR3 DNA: TGTGCCTGGGAGCGGGAGGGTTCGAGGGAGACCCAGTACTTC. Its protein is CAWEREGSRETQYF.

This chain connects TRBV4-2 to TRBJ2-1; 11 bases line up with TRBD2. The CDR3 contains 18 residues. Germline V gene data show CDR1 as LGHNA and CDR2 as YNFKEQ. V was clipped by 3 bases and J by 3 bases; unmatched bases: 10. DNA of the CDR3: TGTGCCAGCAGCCACGGTATGCTAGCGGGGGGCAGCTACAATGAGCAGTTCTTC. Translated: CASSHGMLAGGSYNEQFF.

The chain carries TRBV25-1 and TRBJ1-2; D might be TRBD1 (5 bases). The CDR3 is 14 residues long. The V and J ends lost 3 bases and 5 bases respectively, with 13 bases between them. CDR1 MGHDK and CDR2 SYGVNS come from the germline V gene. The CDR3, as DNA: TGTGCCAGCAGTGATCGGGGGATGTGGTATGGCTACACCTTC. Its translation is CASSDRGMWYGYTF.